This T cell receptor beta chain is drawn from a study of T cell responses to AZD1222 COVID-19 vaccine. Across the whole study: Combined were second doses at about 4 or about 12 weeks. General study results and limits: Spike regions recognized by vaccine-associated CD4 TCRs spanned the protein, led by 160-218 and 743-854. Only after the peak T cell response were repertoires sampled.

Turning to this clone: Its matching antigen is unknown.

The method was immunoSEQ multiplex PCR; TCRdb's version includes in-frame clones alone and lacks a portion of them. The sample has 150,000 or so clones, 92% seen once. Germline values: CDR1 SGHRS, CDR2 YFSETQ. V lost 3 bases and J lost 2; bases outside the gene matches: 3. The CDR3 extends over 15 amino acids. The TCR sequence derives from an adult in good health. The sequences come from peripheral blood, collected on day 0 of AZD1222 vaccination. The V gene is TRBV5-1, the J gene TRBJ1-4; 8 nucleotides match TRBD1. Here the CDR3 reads CASSSQGATNEKLFF. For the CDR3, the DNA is TGCGCCAGCAGCTCGCAGGGGGCTACTAATGAAAAACTGTTTTTT.